This T cell receptor (beta chain) emerged from a study of blood T cell repertoires in COVID-19. Study context: Sites across the United States, Italy and Spain contributed samples from acute and convalescent COVID-19.

Measured with immunoSEQ multiplex PCR; TCRdb has only the in-frame clones, and not every one. The repertoire includes about 190,000 clones, approximately 91% of them detected once, and roughly 6.7% sits in the top ten. CDR1 and CDR2 (germline): ENHRY, SYGVKD. The trim removed 6 bases at V and 2 bases at J, leaving 13 bases unmatched. CDR3 length: 16 amino acids. The chain has TRBV10-3 and TRBJ2-7, with 7 positions matching TRBD2. This clonotype originated in a man aged 35 to 55 with acute or convalescent COVID-19. The sequencing sample was made of peripheral blood. The CDR3 sequence: CAISGDGERGTYEQYF. CDR3 DNA: TGTGCCATCAGCGGGGACGGAGAGCGGGGAACCTACGAGCAGTACTTC.